This T cell receptor beta chain derives from a study of CD8+ T cells in alopecia areata. Germline-derived CDR1 and CDR2 are SEHNR and FQNEAQ (reference sequence). The CDR3 is 14 residues long. The J segment lost 7 bases and the V segment lost 5 bases, leaving 8 bases of the junction unmatched. In each case, RNA was isolated and then reverse transcribed into cDNA as the sequencing template. Sequencing used immunoSEQ multiplex PCR; TCRdb keeps in-frame clones, though not all of them. Of about 150,000 clones listed, 50% to 65% are singletons. A note on this clone: Its antigen is still unknown.

Broader study findings: Compared with normal scalp, lesional scalp had higher clonality and more expanded CD8+ clones.

The sample in question was CD8+ T cells sorted from blood, obtained at week 0. This chain uses TRBV7-9 with TRBJ2-3; 8 positions match TRBD2. The TCR sequence derives from a human donor with alopecia areata. This CDR3 reads CASSPPGLVYTQYF. The CDR3, as DNA: TGTGCCAGCAGCCCCCCGGGACTAGTTTATACGCAGTATTTT.